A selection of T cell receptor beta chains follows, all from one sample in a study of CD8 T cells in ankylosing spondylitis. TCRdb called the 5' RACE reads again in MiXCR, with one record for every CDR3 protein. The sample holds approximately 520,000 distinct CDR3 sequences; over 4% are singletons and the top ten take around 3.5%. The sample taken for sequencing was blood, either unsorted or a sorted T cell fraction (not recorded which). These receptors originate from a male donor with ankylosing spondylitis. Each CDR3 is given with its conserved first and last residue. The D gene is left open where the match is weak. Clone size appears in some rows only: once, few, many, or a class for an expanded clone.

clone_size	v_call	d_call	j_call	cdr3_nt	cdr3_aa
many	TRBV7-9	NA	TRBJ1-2	TGTGCCAGCAGCTTATCCCGGAACGGACGGGACGGCTACACCTTC	CASSLSRNGRDGYTF
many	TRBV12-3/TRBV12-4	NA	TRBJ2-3	TGTGCCAGCAGGTTCCCCCTGGGGGGCGGCACAGATACGCAGTATTTT	CASRFPLGGGTDTQYF
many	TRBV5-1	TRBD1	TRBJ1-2	TGCGCCAGCAGCTTAGACACAGGGGGATATGGCTACACCTTC	CASSLDTGGYGYTF
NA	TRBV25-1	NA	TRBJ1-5	TGTGCCAGCAGTGAAAGAACCGGGGTTCAGCCCCAGCATTTT	CASSERTGVQPQHF
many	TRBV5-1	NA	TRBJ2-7	TGCGCCAGCAGCTTGAGCGGTAACGTGGCCTACGAGCAGTACTTC	CASSLSGNVAYEQYF
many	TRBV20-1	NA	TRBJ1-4	TGCAGTGCTAGTAACAGGGAAACGGACGAAAAACTGTTTTTT	CSASNRETDEKLFF
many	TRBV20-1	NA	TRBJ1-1	TGCAGTGCTGGGGTCTGGAGCACTGAAGCTTTCTTT	CSAGVWSTEAFF
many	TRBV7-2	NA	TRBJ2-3	TGTGCCAGCAGCCCGCAGACTAGTAGCACAGATACGCAGTATTTT	CASSPQTSSTDTQYF
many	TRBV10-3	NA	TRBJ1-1	TGTGCCATCGGCCGGACTGAAGCTTTCTTT	CAIGRTEAFF
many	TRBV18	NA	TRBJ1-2	TGTGCCAGCTCACCCCGATATGGCTACACCTTC	CASSPRYGYTF
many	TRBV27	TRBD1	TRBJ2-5	TGTGCCAGCAACAAGGACAGGGAAGAGACCCAGTACTTC	CASNKDREETQYF
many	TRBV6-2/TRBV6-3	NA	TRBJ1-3	TGTGCCAGCAGTGAAAGAAGGACACTGACTTCTACCATATATTTT	CASSERRTLTSTIYF
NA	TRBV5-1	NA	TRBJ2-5	TGCGCCAGCAGCATCCGCCTGGGAGGAGAGACCCAGTACTTC	CASSIRLGGETQYF
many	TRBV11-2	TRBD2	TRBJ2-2	TGTGCCAGCAGCTTCCGACTAGCGGGAGGCTCGAACACCGGGGAGCTGTTTTTT	CASSFRLAGGSNTGELFF
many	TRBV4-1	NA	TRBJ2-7	TGCGCCAGCAGCCAAGGGCAGGGACTCATTTCCTACGAGCAGTACTTC	CASSQGQGLISYEQYF
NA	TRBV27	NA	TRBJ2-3	TGTGCCAGCAGCTTGGGCCCCGGGTTGGGGACAGATACGCAGTATTTT	CASSLGPGLGTDTQYF
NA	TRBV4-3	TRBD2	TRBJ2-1	TGCGCCAGCAGCCAGGGTCCGGGGACTAGCAATGAGCAGTTCTTC	CASSQGPGTSNEQFF
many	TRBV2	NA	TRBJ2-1	TGTGCCAGACGGCCCGGGGGGCATGAGCAGTTCTTC	CARRPGGHEQFF
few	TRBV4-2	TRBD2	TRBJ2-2	TGTGCCAGCAGCCCCCGACCTAGCGGGGGGGACACCGGGGAGCTGTTTTTT	CASSPRPSGGDTGELFF
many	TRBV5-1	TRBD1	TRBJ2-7	TGCGCCAGCAGCTTGCCTTCGGGACAGGGCCCCCTCGAGCAGTACTTC	CASSLPSGQGPLEQYF
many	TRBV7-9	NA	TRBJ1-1	TGTGCCAGCAGTTTAGGGGGTGCCACTGAAGCTTTCTTT	CASSLGGATEAFF
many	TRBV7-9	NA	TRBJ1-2	TGTGCCAGCAGTAGGGGGGAGAACTATGGCTACACCTTC	CASSRGENYGYTF
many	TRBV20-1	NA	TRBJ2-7	TGCAGTGCTTATACCGGAACCTACGAGCAGTACTTC	CSAYTGTYEQYF
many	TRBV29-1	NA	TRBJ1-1	TGCAGCGCAACGACAGGAATGAACACTGAAGCTTTCTTT	CSATTGMNTEAFF
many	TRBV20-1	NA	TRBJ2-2	TGCAGTGCTAGAGATCGGGCAAGGGGCACCGGGGAGCTGTTTTTT	CSARDRARGTGELFF
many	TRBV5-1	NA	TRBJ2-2	TGCGCCAGCAGCGAAGGGGCCCTACCCACCGGGGAGCTGTTTTTT	CASSEGALPTGELFF
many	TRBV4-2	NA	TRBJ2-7	TGTGCCAGCAGCCTCGGGACTCGGACCTACGAGCAGTACTTC	CASSLGTRTYEQYF
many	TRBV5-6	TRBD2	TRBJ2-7	TGTGCCAGCGGAAAAATAAGCGGGGGGCTATCCTACGAGCAGTACTTC	CASGKISGGLSYEQYF
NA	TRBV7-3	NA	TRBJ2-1	TGTGCCAGCAGCCGACAGATAATGGATTTATACAATGAGCAGTTCTTC	CASSRQIMDLYNEQFF
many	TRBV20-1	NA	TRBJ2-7	TGCAGTGCTAGATGGCGGGAAAGGTTCAACGAGCAGTACTTC	CSARWRERFNEQYF